A single sample gave rise to the 10 T cell receptor beta chains below, sequenced in a study of identical twins (dated by TCRdb to the mid-2010s). The library was built by means of 5' RACE. Sequencing instrument: Illumina HiSeq 2000. Using fastp trimming at Q25 and MiXCR clonotype assembly, TCRdb reanalyzed the public sequencing data and kept in-frame beta chains. Records with the same CDR3 protein are collapsed into one entry carrying the most frequent genes and DNA. This sample holds roughly 750,000 distinct CDR3 sequences; approximately 21% were observed only once. The ten largest clones add up to roughly 4% of the sample. These data were also reused for a study on T cells expressing NK-cell markers.

Sequenced material: PBMCs. These receptors originate from a woman aged 18-35 years in good health.

CDR3 loop: CASSLGAGSGANVLTF. The CDR3 coding sequence is TGTGCCAGCAGCTTAGGGGCGGGATCTGGGGCCAACGTCCTGACTTTC. The J gene is TRBJ2-6, the V gene TRBV7-9, with a possible D match to TRBD2 (6 bases). V gave up 1 base and J gave up 1 base, with 8 bases separating them. The CDR3 loop spans 16 amino acids. Germline V lookup: CDR1 SEHNR, CDR2 FQNEAQ (reference sequence).

This clonotype was picked up many times. An end of the junction differs from the germline gene, which may be a read error. The chain carries TRBV5-1 and TRBJ2-5, with D possibly being TRBD2 (5 bases). The CDR3 runs 14 residues. CDR1 SGHRS and CDR2 YFSETQ come from the germline V gene. This CDR3 reads CASSLGGLQETQYF. DNA of the CDR3: TGTGCCAGCAGTTTGGGCGGACTCCAAGAGACCCAGTACTTC.

This chain connects TRBV6-1 to TRBJ2-7; TRBD2 matches at 13 bases. This CDR3 spans 15 amino acids. In germline, CDR1 is MNHNS, CDR2 SASEGT. The V gene end was trimmed by 6 bases and the J gene end by 3 bases; junction bases not matched to a gene: 5. The CDR3 sequence: CASRRLAGGVYEQYF. DNA of the CDR3: TGTGCCAGCAGACGACTAGCGGGAGGTGTCTACGAGCAGTACTTC.

This clonotype was found a few times. The rearrangement joins TRBV5-1 to TRBJ2-3; D is perhaps TRBD2 (6 bases). The germline gives CDR1 SGHRS, CDR2 YFSETQ. V was trimmed by 4 bases and J by 4 bases, leaving 10 bases between them. The CDR3 is 13 residues long. CDR3 bases: TGCGCCAGCAGCCCGGAGGGTGCAGATACGCAGTATTTT. Amino acid sequence: CASSPEGADTQYF.

The genes are TRBV12-3 or TRBV12-4 and TRBJ2-2; 8 bases are shared with TRBD2. The trim removed 1 base at V and 0 bases at J, leaving 4 bases unmatched. The CDR3 sequence is 17 residues long. The CDR3 is CASSLVAGKANTGELFF. The CDR3 DNA reads TGTGCCAGCAGTTTAGTAGCGGGAAAAGCGAACACCGGGGAGCTGTTTTTT.

This chain links TRBV20-1 with TRBJ2-3, with 9 bases identical to TRBD2. Germline assignment: CDR1 DFQATT and CDR2 SNEGSKA (reference sequence). The CDR3 is made up of 15 amino acids. Unmatched junction bases numbered 9, after V lost 6 bases and J lost 2 bases. The CDR3 DNA reads as TGCAGTGCAAGTCAACTAGCGGGCATCACAGATACGCAGTATTTT. Its translation: CSASQLAGITDTQYF.

This clonotype was counted at least ten times. The rearrangement joins TRBV4-3 to TRBJ2-7; 7 bases fit TRBD1. Germline V CDR1 and CDR2: LGHNA, YSLEER. Trimming cost V 5 bases and J 5 bases; bases outside gene matches: 3. The CDR3 consists of 12 residues. The CDR3 reads CASSSTGDEQYF. CDR3 nucleotide sequence: TGCGCCAGCAGCTCAACAGGGGACGAGCAGTACTTC.

J is TRBJ2-5 and V is TRBV5-1; the D call may be TRBD1 or TRBD2 (5 bases each). This CDR3 spans 15 amino acids. The germline gives CDR1 SGHRS, CDR2 YFSETQ. Deletions cut 0 bases from V and 4 bases from J, with 13 bases between. CDR3 region: CASSLDGTSGETQYF. CDR3 bases: TGCGCCAGCAGCTTGGACGGGACGAGCGGAGAGACCCAGTACTTC.

This chain joins TRBV7-2 and TRBJ2-7, with TRBD2 matching over 13 bases. The CDR3 sequence is 17 residues long. The germline gives CDR1 SGHTA, CDR2 FQGNSA. Trimming removed 3 bases from V and 3 bases from J; junction bases left unmatched: 8. CDR3 in DNA: TGTGCCAGCAGCTTTCAGCGACTAGCGGGAGGAGTCTACGAGCAGTACTTC. This translates into CASSFQRLAGGVYEQYF.

A few counts support this clonotype. The J gene is TRBJ2-1, the V gene TRBV7-6, with 7 bases aligning to TRBD1. Per germline, CDR1 SGHVS and CDR2 FNYEAQ. J lost 4 bases, V lost 2 bases, and 8 bases had no gene match. This CDR3 is built from 16 residues. CDR3 in DNA: TGTGCCAGCAGCTTATCGGGCCAACAGGGGTACAATGAGCAGTTCTTC. It yields the protein CASSLSGQQGYNEQFF.